Sequencing of this TCR beta chain was carried out in a study of CD8+CD57+ T cells in acquired aplastic anemia. The overall study: The DNA of sorted CD4+ and CD8+ cells averaged roughly 3.2 ug. In CD4+ cells, healthy donors produced an average of roughly 11 million reads. Findings and caveats of the study: Around 27 CD8+ CDR3 sequences occurred in both the patients and the controls.

Investigators profiled TCR beta VDJ and CDR3 from genomic DNA template. Via MiXCR, TCRdb re-called the reads, giving one row per CDR3 protein. The sample yields 150,000 to 200,000 distinct CDR3 sequences, approximately 46% seen once. The sample holds many counts of this clonotype. Its antigen is as yet unknown. This CDR3 is 14 amino acids long. The V end was cut by 5 bases, the J end by 2 bases, with 13 bases between. Germline loops: CDR1 SNHLY, CDR2 FYNNEI. The sample comprised sorted CD4+, CD8+, or CD8+CD57+ T cells (not recorded which) from PBMCs. This TCR was recovered from a human donor in good health. The V gene is TRBV2, the J gene TRBJ2-7; D ambiguous. As DNA, the CDR3 is TGTGCCAGCAGTTCCACTTCCCCCGCCTACGAGCAGTACTTC. Amino acid sequence: CASSSTSPAYEQYF.